This T cell receptor (beta chain) comes out of a study of cytomegalovirus exposure and HLA in healthy donors. It was with 60 Vbeta and 13 Jbeta primers that the PCR ran. Only in-frame clones appear in the TCRdb table, and some are missing; sequencing was by immunoSEQ multiplex PCR. Of a few hundred thousand clones in the sample, over 70% were seen once. This CDR3 is built from 14 residues. CDR1 SEHNR and CDR2 FQNEAQ come from the germline V gene (reference sequence). The ends were cut back, 3 bases at V and 1 base at J, with 7 bases in the middle. This chain joins TRBV7-9 and TRBJ2-1, with D possibly TRBD1 on 5 matching bases. The receptor was isolated from a girl aged 2-10 years in good health and CMV-seronegative. The specimen was PBMCs. The CDR3: CASSLTVSYNEQFF. Here the CDR3 DNA reads TGTGCCAGCAGCTTGACAGTTTCCTACAATGAGCAGTTCTTC.